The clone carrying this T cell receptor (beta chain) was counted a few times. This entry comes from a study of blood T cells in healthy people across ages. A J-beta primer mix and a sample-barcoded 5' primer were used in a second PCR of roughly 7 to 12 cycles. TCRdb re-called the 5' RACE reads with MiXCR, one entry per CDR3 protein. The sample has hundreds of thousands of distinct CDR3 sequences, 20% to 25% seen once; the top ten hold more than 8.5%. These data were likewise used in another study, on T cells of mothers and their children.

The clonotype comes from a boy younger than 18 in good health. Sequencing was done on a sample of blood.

In nucleotides, the CDR3 is TGCAGCGTTGTAGGCGGACTAGAACAGAATGAGCAGTTCTTC. It is translated as CSVVGGLEQNEQFF. V is TRBV29-1 and J is TRBJ2-1; 7 positions agree with TRBD2. The CDR3 is 14 amino acids. The V gene's germline CDR1 is SQVTM and CDR2 ANQGSEA. V dropped 4 bases and J dropped 7; count of bases not matched to a gene: 10.